One and the same sample provided the 7 T cell receptor beta chains below, sequenced in a study of cytomegalovirus exposure and HLA in healthy donors (dated by TCRdb to about 2017). The library was made by the immunoSEQ multiplex PCR assay. The multiplex PCR relied on a mix of 60 forward primers for TCR Vbeta segments and 13 reverse primers for TCR Jbeta segments. This is the immuneACCESS table as TCRdb keeps it, with only in-frame sequences that have V and J called. A part of the clones is gone; compared with another copy, unresolved V genes explain less than half, and the rest is unexplained. Recorded for this sample are about 160,000 clones; 82% of them occurred a single time. The top ten clones comprise about 1.5% of the sample. What was sequenced was PBMCs. The receptors here all came from a male donor in good health and CMV-seronegative.

V is TRBV5-8 and J is TRBJ1-2, with 9 bases matching TRBD1. CDR1 is SGHTS and CDR2 is YDEGEE in the germline V gene. There are 15 residues in the CDR3. Here the CDR3 reads CANIRDRVANYGYTF. The CDR3 DNA sequence: TGTGCTAATATCCGGGACAGGGTCGCTAACTATGGCTACACCTTC.

The chain joins TRBV7-9 to TRBJ2-7; no firm D call. V lost 4 bases and J lost 6, with 10 bases in between. The CDR3 is made up of 12 amino acids. The germline gives CDR1 SEHNR, CDR2 FQNEAQ (reference sequence). DNA for the CDR3: TGTGCCAGCAGCTCCGTTAAAATCGAGCAGTACTTC. Protein product: CASSSVKIEQYF.

V is TRBV25-1 and J is TRBJ2-1; 8 nucleotides line up with TRBD2. Looked up from germline, CDR1 is MGHDK and CDR2 is SYGVNS. CDR3 length: 14 residues. The J segment lost 10 bases and the V segment lost 6 bases, leaving 11 bases of the junction unmatched. CDR3 DNA: TGTGCCAGCAGCGACGACGGGAGGGCATGGGAGCAGTTCTTC. Its protein is CASSDDGRAWEQFF.

CDR3 amino acids: CASSSWTGVNEKLFF. CDR3 DNA sequence: TGTGCCAGCAGCTCCTGGACAGGGGTAAATGAAAAACTGTTTTTT. V is TRBV5-4 and J is TRBJ1-4; 9 bases are shared with TRBD1. The V segment lost 3 bases and the J segment 5 bases; nucleotides outside the gene matches: 5. The CDR3 totals 15 residues. CDR1 is SGHNT, CDR2 YYREEE, per germline (reference sequence).

CDR3 DNA sequence: TGTGCCAGCAGCCAAGATAGCCGGGGACAGGGAGATGGCTACACCTTC. It translates to CASSQDSRGQGDGYTF. J is TRBJ1-2 and V is TRBV4-2; 9 bases fit TRBD1. There are 16 residues in the CDR3. J was trimmed by 6 bases and V by 0 bases; bases with no gene match: 8. Per the germline V gene, CDR1 is LGHNA and CDR2 is YNFKEQ.

This clone was observed once. The rearrangement links TRBV7-2 to TRBJ2-1, with TRBD2 matching over 10 bases. J gave up 7 bases and V 2 bases, and 5 bases lay outside the gene matches. Germline CDR1 reads SGHTA; CDR2 reads FQGNSA. The CDR3 is made up of 15 amino acids. DNA of the CDR3: TGTGCCAGCAGCTTAAGCGGGGGGGCTCGGAATGAGCAGTTCTTC. It codes for CASSLSGGARNEQFF.

This rearrangement joins TRBV5-1 to TRBJ2-5; D unresolved. The end of the DNA fits TRBJ2-7 better, so the J call may be wrong. The V gene's germline CDR1 is SGHRS and CDR2 YFSETQ. This CDR3 has 14 amino acids. The CDR3 coding sequence is TGCGCCAGCAGCATACCACCCAATTTCTACGAGCAGTACTTC. It translates to CASSIPPNFYEQYF.